What follows is one T cell receptor (beta chain) and its context. This record comes from a study of blood T cells in healthy people across ages. Combining a sample-barcoded 5' primer with a J-beta primer mix, a second PCR ran for about 6 to 12 cycles. TCRdb passed the 5' RACE reads through MiXCR, listing each CDR3 protein once. This repertoire shows some 1.5 million distinct CDR3 sequences, about 30% found once; its top ten account for more than 6%. Germline CDR1 and CDR2: DFQATT and SNEGSKA (reference sequence). The CDR3 totals 16 residues. V dropped 3 bases and J dropped 7; count of bases not matched to a gene: 12.

The sample was blood. This receptor was obtained from a woman in her 30s in good health. This chain connects TRBV20-1 to TRBJ2-1, with TRBD2 matching 10 bases. DNA for the CDR3: TGCAGTGCTAGTCCCAGCGGGGGGGCCGCGGCAAATGAGCAGTTCTTC. Protein product: CSASPSGGAAANEQFF.